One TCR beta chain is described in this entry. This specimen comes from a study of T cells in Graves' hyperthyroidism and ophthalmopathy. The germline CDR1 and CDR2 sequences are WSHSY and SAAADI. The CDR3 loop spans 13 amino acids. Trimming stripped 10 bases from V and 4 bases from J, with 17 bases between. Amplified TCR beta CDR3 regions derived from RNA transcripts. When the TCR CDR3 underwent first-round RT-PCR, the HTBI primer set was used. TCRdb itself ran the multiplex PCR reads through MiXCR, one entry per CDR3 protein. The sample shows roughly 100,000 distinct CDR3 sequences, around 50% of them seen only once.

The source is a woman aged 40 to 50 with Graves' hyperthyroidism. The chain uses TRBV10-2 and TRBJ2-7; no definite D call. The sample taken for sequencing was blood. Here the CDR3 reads CATIPLDGYEQYF. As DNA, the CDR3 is TGCGCCACCATTCCTCTGGACGGGTACGAGCAGTACTTC.